This TCR beta chain is drawn from a study of T cells in Graves' hyperthyroidism and ophthalmopathy. CDR3 size: 16 residues. CDR1 and CDR2 from the germline V gene are SGHTA and FQGNSA. J was trimmed by 5 bases and V by 3 bases; bases with no gene match: 10. This clonotype appeared many times. As yet, its antigen is unknown. Whole-study findings and limits: In blood, most of the thyroid clonotypes expanded above 0.001 were also present.

Researchers amplified the TCR beta CDR3 regions from RNA transcripts. TCR CDR3 regions were first amplified by RT-PCR with HTBI primers. TCRdb re-called the multiplex PCR reads with MiXCR, one entry per CDR3 protein. The sample yields 400,000 to 550,000 distinct CDR3 sequences, around a quarter seen once. The rearrangement uses TRBV7-2 and TRBJ2-7; 10 bases line up with TRBD2. This receptor was obtained from a woman in her twenties or thirties with Graves' ophthalmopathy. The sample consisted of blood. The CDR3 here is CASSFPSGGASDEQYF. CDR3 bases: TGTGCCAGCAGCTTCCCCAGCGGGGGGGCATCCGACGAGCAGTACTTC.